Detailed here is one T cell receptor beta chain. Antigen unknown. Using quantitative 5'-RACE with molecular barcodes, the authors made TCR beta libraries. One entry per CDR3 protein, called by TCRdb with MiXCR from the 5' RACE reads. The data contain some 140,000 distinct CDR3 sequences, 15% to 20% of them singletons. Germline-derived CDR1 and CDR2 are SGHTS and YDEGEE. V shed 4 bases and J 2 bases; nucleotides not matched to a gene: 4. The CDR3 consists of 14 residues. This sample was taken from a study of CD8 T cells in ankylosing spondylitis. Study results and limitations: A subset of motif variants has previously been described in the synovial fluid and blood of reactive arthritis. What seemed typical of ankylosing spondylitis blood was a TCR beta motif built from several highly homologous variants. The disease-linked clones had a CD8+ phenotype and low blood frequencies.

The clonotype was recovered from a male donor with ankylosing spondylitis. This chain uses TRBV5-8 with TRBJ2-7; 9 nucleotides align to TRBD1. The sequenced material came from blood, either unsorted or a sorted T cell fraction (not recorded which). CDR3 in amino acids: CASSEDRGAYEQYF. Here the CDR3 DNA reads TGTGCCAGCAGCGAGGACAGGGGTGCCTACGAGCAGTACTTC.